The entry below gives a single TCR beta chain sequence along with its context. This clonotype has a handful of counts. The specificity of this receptor is unknown. Per-base quality was not reported, and no clone a single base away is much larger than it. Relative to germline, V is missing 0 bases and J is missing 4 bases, with 15 bases of the junction outside any gene match. Its CDR3 holds 19 amino acids, cysteine through phenylalanine. The CDR3 DNA has 57 bases and is translated from base 1. For CDR1 and CDR2, the germline V gene lists MNHEY and SVGEGT. This specimen comes from a study of regulatory T cells in long-lasting Graves disease (dated by TCRdb to the early 2020s). About the full investigation: In the newly diagnosed Graves' disease group, patients had been taking antithyroid drugs for less than 3 months. TCR sequencing covered 13 persistent and some 20 newly diagnosed Graves' disease patients, some 33 samples in total. The study was registered as a clinical trial and conducted in China. Persistent Graves' disease patients were compared with newly diagnosed Graves' disease patients by peripheral blood TCR sequencing and RNA sequencing.

What the time point label conveys for this sample: newly diagnosed GD, antithyroid drugs for less than 3 months. For both TCR sequencing and RNA sequencing, RNA was extracted from PBMCs in TRIzol. The diagnosis of Graves' disease followed American Thyroid Association guidelines. The patients came from an endocrinology department in Xi'an, China. Each patient gave roughly 8.4 milliliters of peripheral blood, collected in an EDTA anticoagulant tube. Ficoll Paque Plus density gradient separation was used to isolate PBMCs, and no further T cell sorting was done. An Agilent 2100 Bioanalyzer and agarose gel were used to assess RNA quality, and a NanoDrop 2000 was used to measure RNA concentration. On the study overall, not on this receptor specifically: The authors noted that the small sample size was a limitation that may lower accuracy. TRBV28, TRBJ1-2 and TRBJ2-5 were preferentially used in persistent disease, while TRBV20-1 and TRBJ2-1 were favored in newly diagnosed disease. Sequencing and analysis were restricted to the TCR beta chain. A larger number of public clonotypes was shared among persistent patients (around 3,000) than among newly diagnosed patients (roughly 930). Lower TCR Shannon entropy and fewer highly expanded clones were observed in persistent Graves' disease patients than in newly diagnosed patients, which suggested clonal expansion. Because the primary lesion, thyroid tissue, could not be accessed, the study looked at peripheral blood alone.

Library creation used multiplex PCR. Instrument on record: Illumina HiSeq 4000. iRepertoire HTBI primers and Arm-PCR amplification of CDR3 regions were used to construct TCR beta libraries. Before sequencing, the PCR products went through gel purification. The authors processed their data as follows. Gene usage analysis of CDR3 amino acid clonotypes used the approximately 56 TRBV and more than 13 TRBJ segments found across samples. Filtered high-quality paired reads were merged into contigs using COPE and FqMerger. BLAST was used to align contigs to IMGT TRBV, TRBD and TRBJ reference genes, with CDR3 defined following IMGT. Clonotypes above 0.1% frequency were classified as highly expanded clones. Shannon entropy served as the measure of repertoire diversity, while the Gini coefficient captured V-J evenness. Clonotypes shared by more than one individual were considered public. TCRdb redid the processing of the public reads, applying fastp at Q25 and MiXCR, and retained in-frame beta chains. Rows merge per CDR3 protein into single entries with the most common DNA and genes. What appears here as the V and J calls and clone size reflects TCRdb's work, not the paper's. In this sample the table shows about 400,000 distinct CDR3 sequences, around 15% of which occur a single time. The ten largest account for about a fifth of the sample.

The sequencing here drew on peripheral blood mononuclear cells (PBMCs), taken at new diagnosis, from a patient treated with antithyroid drugs. The receptor comes from a female donor with Graves disease. Recombination connected TRBV6-2 or TRBV6-3 to TRBJ2-3; 8 bases in the middle match TRBD2. The CDR3 amino acid sequence is: CASSYSYKVAGREADTQYF. The DNA is TGTGCCAGCAGTTACTCGTACAAAGTAGCGGGGAGAGAGGCAGATACGCAGTATTTT.